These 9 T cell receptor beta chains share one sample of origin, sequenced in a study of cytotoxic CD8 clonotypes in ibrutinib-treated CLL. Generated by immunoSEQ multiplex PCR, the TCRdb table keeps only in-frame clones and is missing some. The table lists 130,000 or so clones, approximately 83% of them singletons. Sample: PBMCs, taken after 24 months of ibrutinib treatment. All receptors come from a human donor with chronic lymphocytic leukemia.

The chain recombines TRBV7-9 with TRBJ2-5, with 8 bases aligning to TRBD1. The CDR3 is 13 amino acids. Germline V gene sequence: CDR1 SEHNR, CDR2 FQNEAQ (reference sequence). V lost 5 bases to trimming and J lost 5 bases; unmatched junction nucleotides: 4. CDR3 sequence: CASSLRQGETQYF. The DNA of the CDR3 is TGTGCCAGCAGCCTCAGACAGGGGGAGACCCAGTACTTC.

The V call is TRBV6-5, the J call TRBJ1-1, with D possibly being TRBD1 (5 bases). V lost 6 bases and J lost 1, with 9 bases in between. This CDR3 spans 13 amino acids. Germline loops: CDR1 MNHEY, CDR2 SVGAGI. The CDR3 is CASRRTGNTEAFF. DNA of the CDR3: TGTGCCAGCAGGAGAACAGGGAACACTGAAGCTTTCTTT.

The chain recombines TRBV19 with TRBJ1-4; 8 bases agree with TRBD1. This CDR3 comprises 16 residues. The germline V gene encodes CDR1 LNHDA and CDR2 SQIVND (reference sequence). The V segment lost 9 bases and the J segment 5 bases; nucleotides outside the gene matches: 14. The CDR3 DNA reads TGTGCCAGCAGACAAAACGGACAGGGTAACAATGAAAAACTGTTTTTT. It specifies CASRQNGQGNNEKLFF.

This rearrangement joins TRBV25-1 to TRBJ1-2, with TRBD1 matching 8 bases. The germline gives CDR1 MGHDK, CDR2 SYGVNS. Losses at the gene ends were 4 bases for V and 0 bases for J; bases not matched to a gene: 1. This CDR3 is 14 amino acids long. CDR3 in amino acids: CASSGQGPNYGYTF. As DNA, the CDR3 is TGTGCCAGCAGTGGACAGGGGCCTAACTATGGCTACACCTTC.

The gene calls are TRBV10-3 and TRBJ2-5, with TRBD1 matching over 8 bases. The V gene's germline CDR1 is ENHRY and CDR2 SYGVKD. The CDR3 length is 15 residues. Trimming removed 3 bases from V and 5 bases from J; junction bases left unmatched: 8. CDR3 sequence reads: CAISDPKDRVETQYF. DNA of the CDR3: TGTGCCATCAGTGACCCAAAGGACAGGGTTGAGACCCAGTACTTC.

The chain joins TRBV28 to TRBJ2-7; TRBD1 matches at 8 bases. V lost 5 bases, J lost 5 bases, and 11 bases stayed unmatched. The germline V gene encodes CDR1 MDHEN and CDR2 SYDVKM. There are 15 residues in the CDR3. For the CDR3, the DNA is TGTGCCAGCAGTCCCTCTGACAGGGGTATCAACGAGCAGTACTTC. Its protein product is CASSPSDRGINEQYF.

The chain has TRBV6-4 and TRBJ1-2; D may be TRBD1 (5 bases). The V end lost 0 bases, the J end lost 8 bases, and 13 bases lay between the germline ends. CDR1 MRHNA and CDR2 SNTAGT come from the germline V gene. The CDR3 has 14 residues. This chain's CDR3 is CASSDSLGGSGYTF. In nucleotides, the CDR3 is TGTGCCAGCAGTGACTCTCTGGGGGGATCCGGCTACACCTTC.

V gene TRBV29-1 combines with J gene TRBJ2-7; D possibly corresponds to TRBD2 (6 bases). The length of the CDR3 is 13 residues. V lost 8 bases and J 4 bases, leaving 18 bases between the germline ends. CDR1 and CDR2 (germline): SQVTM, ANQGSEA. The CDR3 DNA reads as TGCAGCATGGAGGACGGGAGTGGGTACGAGCAGTACTTC. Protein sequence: CSMEDGSGYEQYF.

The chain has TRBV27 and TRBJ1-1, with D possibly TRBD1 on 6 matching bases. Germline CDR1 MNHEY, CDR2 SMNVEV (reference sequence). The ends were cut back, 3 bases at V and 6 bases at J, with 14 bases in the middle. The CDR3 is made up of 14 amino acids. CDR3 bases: TGTGCCAGCAGTTTCGGGGGCGCGGGGGCTGAAGCTTTCTTT. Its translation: CASSFGGAGAEAFF.